This T cell receptor beta chain originates from a study of T cell repertoires in cytomegalovirus infection. TCRdb re-analysed the reads in MiXCR, keeping a single row per CDR3 protein. The sample lists about 460,000 distinct CDR3 sequences; roughly 10% were seen once. Broader study findings: The study found HLA-C-restricted CMV-specific TCR beta clonotypes dominating the ex vivo response. The cumulative frequency of public TCR beta families identified carriers of CMV plus the relevant HLA.

This clonotype was counted a few times. Its target is not known. From germline, CDR1 is DFQATT and CDR2 SNEGSKA (reference sequence). V was cut by 1 base and J by 6 bases, with 16 bases left in between. This CDR3 contains 16 residues. The V gene is TRBV20-1, the J gene TRBJ1-6, with no clear D. Sequenced sample: PBMCs. The clonotype comes from a human donor in good health (CMV status not recorded). Some clones in this sample may be carry-over from other donors' samples. CDR3 loop: CSARGFRVGINSPLHF. For the CDR3, the DNA is TGCAGTGCTAGAGGATTTCGGGTTGGGATTAATTCACCCCTCCACTTT.